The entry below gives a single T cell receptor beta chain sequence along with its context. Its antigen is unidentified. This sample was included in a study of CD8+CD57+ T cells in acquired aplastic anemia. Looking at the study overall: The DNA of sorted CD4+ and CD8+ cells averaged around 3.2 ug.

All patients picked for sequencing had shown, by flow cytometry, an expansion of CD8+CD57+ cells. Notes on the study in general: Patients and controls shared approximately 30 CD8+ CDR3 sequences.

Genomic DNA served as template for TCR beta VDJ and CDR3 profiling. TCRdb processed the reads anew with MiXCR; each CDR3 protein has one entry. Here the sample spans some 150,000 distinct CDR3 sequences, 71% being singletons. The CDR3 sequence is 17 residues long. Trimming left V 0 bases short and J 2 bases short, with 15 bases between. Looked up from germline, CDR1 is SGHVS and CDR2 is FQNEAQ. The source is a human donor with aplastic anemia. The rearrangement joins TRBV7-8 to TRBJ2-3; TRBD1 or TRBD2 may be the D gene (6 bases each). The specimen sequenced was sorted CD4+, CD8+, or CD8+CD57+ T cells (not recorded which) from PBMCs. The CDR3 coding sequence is TGTGCCAGCAGCTTAGCGGTGGGGGGCATGTCCACAGATACGCAGTATTTT. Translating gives CASSLAVGGMSTDTQYF.